This TCR beta chain was identified during a study of technical replicates of blood from a handful of donors. The method was immunoSEQ multiplex PCR; TCRdb's version includes in-frame clones alone and lacks a portion of them. This table holds 80,000 or so clones, roughly 98% found once. The V end lost 2 bases, the J end lost 0 bases, and 10 bases lay between the germline ends. Germline V lookup: CDR1 KGHSH, CDR2 LQKENI. CDR3 length equals 15 residues. Sequencing was done on a sample of T cells isolated from PBMCs. The chain links TRBV18 to TRBJ1-2; no clear D gene. This TCR was sampled from a human donor in good health. CDR3 amino acids: CASSPDGNPNYGYTF. The CDR3 DNA reads TGTGCCAGCTCACCAGACGGGAACCCTAACTATGGCTACACCTTC.